This is a list of T cell receptor beta chains from one sample in a study of shared clonotypes between healthy human individuals. Sequencing used immunoSEQ multiplex PCR; TCRdb keeps in-frame clones, though not all of them. The profile shows hundreds of thousands of clones, roughly 95% of them singletons. Material for sequencing was naive CD4+ T cells sorted from blood. The receptor set was obtained from a woman aged 25 to 39 in good health. Each CDR3 is given with its conserved first and last residue. Fields, in order: V gene, clone size, D gene, J gene, CDR3 protein, CDR3 DNA. A D gene is named only where the DNA matches it firmly. Only some rows state a clone size, as once, few, many or a class for expanded clones.

>TRBV28|-|TRBD1|TRBJ2-7
CASSSGQGSYEQYF
TGTGCCAGCAGTTCCGGACAGGGATCCTACGAGCAGTACTTC
>TRBV7-9|-|-|TRBJ2-7
CASSSQGTNTYEQYF
TGTGCCAGCAGCTCGCAGGGGACTAACACCTACGAGCAGTACTTC
>TRBV7-8|-|-|TRBJ1-2
CASSLTLHPEPYGYTF
TGTGCCAGCAGCTTAACTCTCCACCCCGAACCTTATGGCTACACCTTC
>TRBV6-5|-|-|TRBJ2-7
CASSRDQSYEQYF
TGTGCCAGCAGCCGGGACCAGTCCTACGAGCAGTACTTC
>TRBV27|-|-|TRBJ2-1
CASGGEAGYNEQFF
TGTGCCAGCGGCGGGGAGGCGGGTTACAATGAGCAGTTCTTC
>TRBV18|-|-|TRBJ1-5
CASSPDSYSNQPQHF
TGTGCCAGCTCACCGGACAGTTATAGCAATCAGCCCCAGCATTTT
>TRBV28|-|-|TRBJ2-7
CATTMVNAYEQYF
TGTGCCACCACGATGGTCAATGCCTACGAGCAGTACTTC
>TRBV2|-|TRBD1|TRBJ1-5
CASSDGTGFQPQHF
TGTGCCAGCAGTGACGGGACAGGGTTTCAGCCCCAGCATTTT
>TRBV25-1|-|TRBD1|TRBJ1-1
CASKATGRRVNTEAFF
TGTGCCAGCAAGGCGACAGGGAGGAGGGTGAACACTGAAGCTTTCTTT
>TRBV18|-|-|TRBJ2-3
CASSTGLIRNTDTQYF
TGTGCCAGCTCCACAGGGTTGATTAGGAACACAGATACGCAGTATTTT
>TRBV29-1|-|-|TRBJ2-2
CSVAQLNTGELFF
TGCAGCGTTGCACAGCTGAACACCGGGGAGCTGTTTTTT
>TRBV7-9|once|-|TRBJ1-3
CASSLFGPRVQTSGNTIYF
TGTGCCAGCAGCTTATTTGGGCCCCGGGTCCAGACCTCTGGAAACACCATATATTTT
>TRBV5-1|-|-|TRBJ2-3
CASSRREFTDTQYF
TGCGCCAGCAGCAGGAGGGAGTTCACAGATACGCAGTATTTT
>TRBV19|-|TRBD1|TRBJ2-7
CASSRDRSSYEQYF
TGTGCCAGTAGTAGGGACAGAAGCTCCTACGAGCAGTACTTC
>TRBV28|-|-|TRBJ1-6
CASTLFRTASPLHF
TGTGCCAGCACCCTCTTTCGGACAGCTTCACCCCTCCACTTT
>TRBV9|-|-|TRBJ2-1
CASSVAGDEQFF
TGTGCCAGCAGCGTAGCGGGAGATGAGCAGTTCTTC
>TRBV7-9|-|TRBD1|TRBJ2-7
CASSYLPGTGGYEQYF
TGTGCCAGCAGCTACCTACCCGGGACAGGGGGCTACGAGCAGTACTTC
>TRBV27|-|TRBD1|TRBJ2-7
CASIYDRVNHEQYF
TGTGCCAGTATATACGACAGGGTAAACCACGAGCAGTACTTC
>TRBV6-5|-|-|TRBJ1-5
CASSTGTINQPQHF
TGTGCCAGCAGTACCGGGACGATCAATCAGCCCCAGCATTTT
>TRBV5-4|-|-|TRBJ2-7
CASSFTLDRSSYEQYF
TGTGCCAGCAGCTTTACCCTCGACCGGAGCTCCTACGAGCAGTACTTC
>TRBV5-1|-|-|TRBJ2-7
CASSSPERNYEQYF
TGCGCCAGCAGCTCCCCAGAGCGCAACTACGAGCAGTACTTC
>TRBV7-9|-|-|TRBJ1-1
CASSLVDSEAFF
TGTGCCAGCAGCTTAGTTGACAGCGAAGCTTTCTTT
>TRBV5-1|-|-|TRBJ2-7
CASSLGPANYEQYF
TGCGCCAGCTCCCTGGGTCCGGCGAACTACGAGCAGTACTTC
>TRBV15|-|-|TRBJ2-7
CATGRDINEQYF
TGTGCCACCGGGCGGGATATAAACGAGCAGTACTTC